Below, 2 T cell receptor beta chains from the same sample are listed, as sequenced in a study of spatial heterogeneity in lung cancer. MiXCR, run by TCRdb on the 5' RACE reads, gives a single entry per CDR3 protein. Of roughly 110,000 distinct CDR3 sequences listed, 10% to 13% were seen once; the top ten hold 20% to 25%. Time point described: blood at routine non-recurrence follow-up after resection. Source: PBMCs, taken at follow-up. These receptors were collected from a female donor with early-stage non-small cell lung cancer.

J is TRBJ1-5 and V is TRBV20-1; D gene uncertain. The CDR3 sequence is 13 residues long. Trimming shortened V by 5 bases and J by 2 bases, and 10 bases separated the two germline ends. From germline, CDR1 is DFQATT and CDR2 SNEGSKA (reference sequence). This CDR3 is CSAQSGGNQPQHF. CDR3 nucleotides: TGCAGTGCTCAGTCAGGTGGCAATCAGCCCCAGCATTTT.

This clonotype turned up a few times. The CDR3 sequence is CASKDPNQETQYF. CDR3 DNA: TGTGCCAGCAAAGACCCTAACCAAGAGACCCAGTACTTC. The chain has TRBV6-5 and TRBJ2-5; D gene uncertain. The germline V gene encodes CDR1 MNHEY and CDR2 SVGAGI. The germline V and J ends were trimmed by 7 bases and 0 bases, with 9 bases remaining between them. The CDR3 sequence is 13 residues long.